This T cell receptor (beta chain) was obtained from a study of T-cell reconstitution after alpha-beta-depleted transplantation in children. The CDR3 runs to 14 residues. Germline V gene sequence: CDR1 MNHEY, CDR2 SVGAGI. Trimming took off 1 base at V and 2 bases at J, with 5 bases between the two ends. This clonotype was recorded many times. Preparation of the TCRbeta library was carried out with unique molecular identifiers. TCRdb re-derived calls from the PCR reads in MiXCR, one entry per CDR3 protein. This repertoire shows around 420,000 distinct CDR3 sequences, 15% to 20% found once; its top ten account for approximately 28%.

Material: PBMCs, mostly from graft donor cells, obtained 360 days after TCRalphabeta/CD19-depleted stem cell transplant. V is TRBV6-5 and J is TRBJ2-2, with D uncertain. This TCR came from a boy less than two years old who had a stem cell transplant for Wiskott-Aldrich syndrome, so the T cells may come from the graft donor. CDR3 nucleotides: TGTGCCAGCAGTTACTGGGTTAACACCGGGGAGCTGTTTTTT. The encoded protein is CASSYWVNTGELFF.